The clone carrying this TCR beta chain has just a few counts. The data derive from a study of T cells in Graves' hyperthyroidism and ophthalmopathy. Newly diagnosed hyperthyroidism patients aged 18 to 65 years had disease lasting under 2 months. Patients were excluded for uncontrolled infection, other autoimmune disease, pregnancy or lactation. The PBMCs were taken from around 9.1 ml of fresh peripheral blood. Amplified TCR beta CDR3 regions derived from RNA transcripts. Using the HTBI primer set, a first-round RT-PCR was run on the TCR CDR3. One entry per CDR3 protein, called by TCRdb with MiXCR from the multiplex PCR reads. The sample has a few hundred thousand distinct CDR3 sequences; roughly 25% are singletons. The V gene lost 5 bases and the J gene lost 2 bases, with 24 bases spanning the gap. CDR1 is SEHNR and CDR2 is FQNEAQ in the germline V gene (reference sequence). The CDR3 totals 18 residues.

This chain uses TRBV7-9 with TRBJ1-1, with D possibly TRBD1 on 5 matching bases. This sequence originates from a man aged 45-60 years with Graves' hyperthyroidism. Specimen: blood. Here the CDR3 DNA reads TGTGCCAGCAGCCAACAGACCGGGGCGACGAGATCAAACACTGAAGCTTTCTTT. Its protein is CASSQQTGATRSNTEAFF.